This T cell receptor (beta chain) was recorded in a study of blood T cell repertoires in COVID-19. As for the study in general: COVID-19 samples, acute and convalescent, were from the United States, Italy and Spain. PBMCs, B-cell-depleted T cells, or T cells were the source of the cDNA or gDNA that made up the material.

Authors' methods: Amplification of reference gene primers provided the estimated nucleated cell counts. TCRdb's copy holds only in-frame clones and misses some; the assay was immunoSEQ multiplex PCR. V, J and clone size were drawn from that table, and D and trimming were deduced from the DNA. The sample holds roughly 13,000 clones; 80% to 90% are singletons and the top ten take 2.9%. Germline V gives CDR1 SGHRS, CDR2 YFSETQ. V lost 0 bases, J lost 4 bases, and 14 bases stayed unmatched. The CDR3 covers 19 residues. The TCR sequence derives from a human donor in a cohort sampled during active COVID-19. The sample was peripheral blood. The chain employs TRBV5-1 and TRBJ2-3; 10 nucleotides match TRBD2. The CDR3 protein is CASSLELAGPSVGADTQYF. The CDR3 DNA reads TGCGCCAGCAGCTTGGAACTAGCGGGGCCTTCAGTTGGGGCAGATACGCAGTATTTT. Using reference TRBV5-1 and TRBJ2-3 for the parts outside the CDR3, the full variable domain is KAGVTQTPRYLIKTRGQQVTLSCSPISGHRSVSWYQQTPGQGLQFLFEYFSETQRNKGNFPGRFSGRQFSNSRSEMNVSTLELGDSALYLCASSLELAGPSVGADTQYFGPGTRLTVL.